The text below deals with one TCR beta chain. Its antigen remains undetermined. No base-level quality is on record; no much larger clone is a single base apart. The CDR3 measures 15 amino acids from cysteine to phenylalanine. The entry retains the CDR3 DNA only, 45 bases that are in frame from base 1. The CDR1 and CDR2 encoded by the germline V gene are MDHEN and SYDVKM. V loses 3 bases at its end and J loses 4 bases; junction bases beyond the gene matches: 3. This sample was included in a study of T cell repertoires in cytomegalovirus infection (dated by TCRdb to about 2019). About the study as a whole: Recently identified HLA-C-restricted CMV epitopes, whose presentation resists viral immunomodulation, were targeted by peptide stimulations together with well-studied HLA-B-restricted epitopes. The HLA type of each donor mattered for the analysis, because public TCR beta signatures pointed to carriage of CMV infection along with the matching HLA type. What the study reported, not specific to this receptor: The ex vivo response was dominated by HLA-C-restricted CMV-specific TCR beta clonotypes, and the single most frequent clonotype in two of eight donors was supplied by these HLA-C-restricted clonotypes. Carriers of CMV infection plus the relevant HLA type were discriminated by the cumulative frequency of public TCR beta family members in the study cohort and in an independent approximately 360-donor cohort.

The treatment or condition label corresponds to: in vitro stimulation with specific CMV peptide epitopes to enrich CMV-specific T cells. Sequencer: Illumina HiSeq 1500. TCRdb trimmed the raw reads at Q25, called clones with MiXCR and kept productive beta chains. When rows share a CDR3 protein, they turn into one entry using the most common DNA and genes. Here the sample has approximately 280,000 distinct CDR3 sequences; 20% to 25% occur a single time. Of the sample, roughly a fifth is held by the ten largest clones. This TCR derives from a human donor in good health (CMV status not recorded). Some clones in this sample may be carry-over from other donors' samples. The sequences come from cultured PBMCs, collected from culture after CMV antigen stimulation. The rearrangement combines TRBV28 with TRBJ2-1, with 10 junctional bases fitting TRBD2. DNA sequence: TGTGCCAGCAGTTTCGGACTAGCGGTTTACAATGAGCAGTTCTTC. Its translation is CASSFGLAVYNEQFF.